A selection of T cell receptor beta chains follows, all from one sample in a study of CD8 T cells in ankylosing spondylitis. TCRdb reprocessed the 5' RACE reads with MiXCR, giving one entry per CDR3 protein. The sample has approximately 250,000 distinct CDR3 sequences; 20% to 30% are singletons. The sequencing input was blood, either unsorted or a sorted T cell fraction (not recorded which). These receptors were obtained from a male donor with ankylosing spondylitis or in good health (not recorded which). The CDR3 runs from the conserved cysteine through the conserved F or W. The D gene is left open where the match is weak. The size of a clone is reported for some rows only, either as once, few or many, or as a class for expanded clones.

TRBV3-1,TRBJ2-1,few,.,CASSQERGTGREFF,TGTGCCAGCAGCCAAGAAAGGGGCACAGGACGGGAGTTCTTC
TRBV20-1,TRBJ2-4,few,TRBD1,CSAIRDSLAKNIQYF,TGCAGTGCTATTAGGGACAGTCTAGCCAAAAACATTCAGTACTTC
TRBV5-6,TRBJ1-5,.,TRBD1,CASSFGQGSQPQHF,TGTGCCAGCAGCTTCGGACAGGGCAGTCAGCCCCAGCATTTT
TRBV12-3/TRBV12-4,TRBJ1-2,.,.,CASSPKRGTHGYTF,TGTGCCAGCAGCCCAAAGAGGGGGACGCATGGCTACACCTTC
TRBV12-3/TRBV12-4,TRBJ2-7,many,.,CASSRGKSYEQYF,TGTGCCAGCAGCAGGGGTAAAAGCTACGAGCAGTACTTC
TRBV29-1,TRBJ2-5,.,.,CSVDRGPQETQYF,TGCAGCGTTGACCGGGGACCCCAAGAGACCCAGTACTTC
TRBV12-3/TRBV12-4,TRBJ2-1,many,TRBD2,CASSISGEYNEQFF,TGTGCCAGCAGCATTAGCGGGGAATACAATGAGCAGTTCTTC
TRBV5-4,TRBJ2-1,.,.,CASSWGHNEQFF,TGTGCCAGCAGCTGGGGACACAATGAGCAGTTCTTC
TRBV5-4,TRBJ2-1,.,TRBD1,CASSRGQGAENEQFF,TGTGCCAGCAGCCGGGGACAGGGGGCCGAGAATGAGCAGTTCTTC
TRBV30,TRBJ1-1,.,.,CAWSPSGWTEAFF,TGTGCCTGGAGTCCCTCCGGGTGGACTGAAGCTTTCTTT
TRBV20-1,TRBJ1-5,few,.,CSASLGSGQPQHF,TGCAGTGCTAGTCTGGGGTCGGGTCAGCCCCAGCATTTT